The rows below give T cell receptor beta chains drawn from one sample of a study of cytomegalovirus exposure and HLA in healthy donors. Data came from immunoSEQ multiplex PCR; TCRdb stores just in-frame clones and leaves some out. The sample gives around 120,000 clones, 79% of which show up once; approximately 2% is in the top ten. Sequencing was performed on PBMCs. The receptor source for this set is a man between 18 and 35 years old in good health and CMV-seronegative. CDR3s include the opening cysteine and the closing phenylalanine or tryptophan. A D gene is named only where the DNA matches it firmly. Not all rows give a size; the values are once, few, many and, for expanded clones, a class.

>TRBV7-8|TRBD2|TRBJ2-7|.
CASSLGPGLANYEQYF
TGTGCCAGCAGCTTAGGACCGGGACTAGCGAACTACGAGCAGTACTTC
>TRBV4-1|.|TRBJ2-5|.
CASSQVGDEETQYF
TGCGCCAGCAGCCAAGTAGGAGATGAAGAGACCCAGTACTTC
>TRBV7-2|TRBD2|TRBJ2-3|.
CASSSPGVPGLAGPDTQYF
TGTGCCAGCAGCTCACCAGGTGTTCCGGGACTAGCGGGACCAGATACGCAGTATTTT
>TRBV7-6|.|TRBJ1-5|.
CASSLLPETGIENQPQHF
TGTGCCAGCAGCTTATTGCCGGAAACAGGGATAGAGAATCAGCCCCAGCATTTT
>TRBV5-4|TRBD2|TRBJ2-3|.
CASSIRAGGRTDTQYF
TGTGCCAGCAGCATCCGAGCGGGAGGGCGCACAGATACGCAGTATTTT
>TRBV5-1|.|TRBJ2-5|.
CASSPGTYQETQYF
TGCGCCAGCAGCCCGGGGACTTACCAAGAGACCCAGTACTTC
>TRBV25-1|.|TRBJ2-1|once
CASRFGAESYNEQFF
TGTGCCAGCAGGTTTGGAGCGGAGTCCTACAATGAGCAGTTCTTC
>TRBV9|.|TRBJ2-5|few
CASSLSVGKQETQYF
TGTGCCAGCAGCCTTAGCGTGGGGAAACAAGAGACCCAGTACTTC
>TRBV2|.|TRBJ2-3|.
CASRRGSTDTQYF
TGTGCCAGCCGGCGAGGGAGCACAGATACGCAGTATTTT
>TRBV5-4|.|TRBJ2-1|.
CASSLKITTEYNEQFF
TGTGCCAGCAGCCTTAAGATTACCACTGAATACAATGAGCAGTTCTTC